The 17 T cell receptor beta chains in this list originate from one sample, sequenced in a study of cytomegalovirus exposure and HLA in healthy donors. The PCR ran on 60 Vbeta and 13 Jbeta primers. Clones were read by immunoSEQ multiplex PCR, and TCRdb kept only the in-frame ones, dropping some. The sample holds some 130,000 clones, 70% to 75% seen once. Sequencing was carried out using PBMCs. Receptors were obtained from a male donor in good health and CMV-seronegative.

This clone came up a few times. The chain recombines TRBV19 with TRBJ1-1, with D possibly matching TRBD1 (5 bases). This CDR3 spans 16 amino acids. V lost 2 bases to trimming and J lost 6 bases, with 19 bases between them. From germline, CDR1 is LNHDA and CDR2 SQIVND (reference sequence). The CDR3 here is CASSILGWQGNAEAFF. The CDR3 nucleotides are TGTGCCAGTAGTATACTCGGCTGGCAGGGAAACGCTGAAGCTTTCTTT.

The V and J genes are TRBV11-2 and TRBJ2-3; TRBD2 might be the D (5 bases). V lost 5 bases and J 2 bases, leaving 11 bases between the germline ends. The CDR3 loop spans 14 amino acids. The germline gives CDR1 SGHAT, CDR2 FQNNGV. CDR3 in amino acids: CASSTRPNTDTQYF. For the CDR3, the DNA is TGTGCCAGCAGCACTAGGCCCAACACAGATACGCAGTATTTT.

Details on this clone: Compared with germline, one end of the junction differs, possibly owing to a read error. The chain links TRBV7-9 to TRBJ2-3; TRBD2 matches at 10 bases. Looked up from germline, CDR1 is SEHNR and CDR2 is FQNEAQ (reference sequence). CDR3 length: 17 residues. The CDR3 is CSSSLGVGTSGTDTQYF. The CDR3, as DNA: TGTTCCAGCAGCTTAGGTGTGGGGACTAGCGGCACAGATACGCAGTATTTT.

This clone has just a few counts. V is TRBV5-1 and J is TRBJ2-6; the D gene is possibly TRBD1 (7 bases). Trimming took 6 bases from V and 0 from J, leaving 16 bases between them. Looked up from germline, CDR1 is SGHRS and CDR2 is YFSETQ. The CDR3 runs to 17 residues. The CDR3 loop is CASNPGGSPSGANVLTF. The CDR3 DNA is TGCGCCAGCAACCCAGGGGGGAGCCCCTCTGGGGCCAACGTCCTGACTTTC.

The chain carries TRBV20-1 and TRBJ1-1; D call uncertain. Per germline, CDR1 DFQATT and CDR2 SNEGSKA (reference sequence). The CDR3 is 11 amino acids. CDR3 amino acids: CRSLRNTEAFF. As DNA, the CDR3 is TGCAGGTCCCTGAGGAACACTGAAGCTTTCTTT.

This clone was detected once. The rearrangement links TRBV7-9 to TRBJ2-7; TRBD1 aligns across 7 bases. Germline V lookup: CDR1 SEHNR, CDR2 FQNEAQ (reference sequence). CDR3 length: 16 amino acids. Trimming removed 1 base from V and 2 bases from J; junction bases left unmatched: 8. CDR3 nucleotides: TGTGCCAGCAGCTTAGAGAAGGCTCAGGGGGCCTACGAGCAGTACTTC. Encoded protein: CASSLEKAQGAYEQYF. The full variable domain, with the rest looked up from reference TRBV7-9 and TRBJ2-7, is DTGVSQNPRHKITKRGQNVTFRCDPISEHNRLYWYRQTLGQGPEFLTYFQNEAQLEKSRLLSDRFSAERPKGSFSTLEIQRTEQGDSAMYLCASSLEKAQGAYEQYFGPGTRLTVT.

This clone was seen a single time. This CDR3 reads CASSSGGRENEQYF. The CDR3 DNA reads TGTGCCAGTAGTAGTGGCGGGAGAGAGAACGAGCAGTACTTC. The chain is built from TRBV19 and TRBJ2-7; TRBD2 matches at 7 bases. V dropped 4 bases and J dropped 5; count of bases not matched to a gene: 8. Germline CDR1 reads LNHDA; CDR2 reads SQIVND (reference sequence). CDR3 length: 14 amino acids. Variable domain in full (rest from reference TRBV19 and TRBJ2-7): DGGITQSPKYLFRKEGQNVTLSCEQNLNHDAMYWYRQDPGQGLRLIYYSQIVNDFQKGDIAEGYSVSREKKESFPLTVTSAQKNPTAFYLCASSSGGRENEQYFGPGTRLTVT.

The CDR3 loop reads CASRGGDGYTF. For the CDR3, the DNA is TGTGCCAGCAGGGGAGGGGATGGCTACACCTTC. V and J are TRBV27 and TRBJ1-2; tentatively, D is TRBD1 (5 bases). Trimming cost V 6 bases and J 6 bases, with 8 bases left between them. The CDR3 is 11 residues long. CDR1 MNHEY and CDR2 SMNVEV come from the germline V gene (reference sequence).

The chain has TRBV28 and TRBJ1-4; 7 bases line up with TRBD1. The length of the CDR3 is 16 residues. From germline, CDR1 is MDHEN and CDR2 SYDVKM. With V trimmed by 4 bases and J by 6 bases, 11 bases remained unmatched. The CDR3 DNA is TGTGCCAGCAGTTGGAGACAGGGACTTTGGTATGAAAAACTGTTTTTT. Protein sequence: CASSWRQGLWYEKLFF.

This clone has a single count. The CDR3 sequence: CASSLKIGGNYGYTF. In DNA, the CDR3 is TGTGCCAGCAGCCTCAAAATCGGGGGGAACTATGGCTACACCTTC. The gene calls are TRBV6-5 and TRBJ1-2; TRBD1 might be the D (5 bases). Per germline, CDR1 MNHEY and CDR2 SVGAGI. CDR3 size: 15 residues. Trimming shortened V by 6 bases and J by 2 bases, and 16 bases separated the two germline ends.

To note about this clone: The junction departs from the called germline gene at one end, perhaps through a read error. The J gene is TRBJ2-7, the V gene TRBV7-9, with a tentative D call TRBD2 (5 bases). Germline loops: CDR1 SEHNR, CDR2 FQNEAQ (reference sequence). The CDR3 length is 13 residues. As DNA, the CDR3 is TGTTCCAGCAGCTCATTGGCGGGTAACGAGCAGTACTTC. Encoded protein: CSSSSLAGNEQYF.

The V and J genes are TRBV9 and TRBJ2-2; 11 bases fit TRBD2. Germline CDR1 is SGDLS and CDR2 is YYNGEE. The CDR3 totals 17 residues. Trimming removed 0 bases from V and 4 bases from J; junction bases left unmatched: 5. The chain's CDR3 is CASSVGRLAGITGELFF. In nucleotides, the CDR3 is TGTGCCAGCAGCGTAGGTAGACTAGCGGGGATCACCGGGGAGCTGTTTTTT.

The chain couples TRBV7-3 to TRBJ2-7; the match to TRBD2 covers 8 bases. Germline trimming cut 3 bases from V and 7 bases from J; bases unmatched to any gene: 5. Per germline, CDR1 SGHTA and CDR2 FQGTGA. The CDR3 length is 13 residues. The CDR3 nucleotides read TGTGCCAGCAGCTTCGGGACTAGGGGGGAGCAGTACTTC. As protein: CASSFGTRGEQYF. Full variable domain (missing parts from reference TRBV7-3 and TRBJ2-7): GAGVSQTPSNKVTEKGKYVELRCDPISGHTALYWYRQSLGQGPEFLIYFQGTGAADDSGLPNDRFFAVRPEGSVSTLKIQRTERGDSAVYLCASSFGTRGEQYFGPGTRLTVT.

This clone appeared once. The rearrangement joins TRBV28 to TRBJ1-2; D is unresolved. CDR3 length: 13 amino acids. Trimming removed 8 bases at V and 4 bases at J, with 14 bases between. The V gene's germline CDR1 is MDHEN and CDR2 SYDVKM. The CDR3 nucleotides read TGTGCCAGCGAGAGGTCGGTCAGCTATGGCTACACCTTC. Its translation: CASERSVSYGYTF.

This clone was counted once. CDR3 DNA: TGTGCCAGCAGTTTACGGGTCCCCTACGAGCAGTACTTC. It is translated as CASSLRVPYEQYF. This chain joins TRBV28 and TRBJ2-7; D not resolved. V was pared by 2 bases and J by 2 bases, with 7 bases between. Looked up from germline, CDR1 is MDHEN and CDR2 is SYDVKM. CDR3 length: 13 residues.

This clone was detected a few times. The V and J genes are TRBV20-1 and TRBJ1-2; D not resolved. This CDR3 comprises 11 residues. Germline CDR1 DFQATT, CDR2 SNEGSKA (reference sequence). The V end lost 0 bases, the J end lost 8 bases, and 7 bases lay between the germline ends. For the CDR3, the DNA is TGCAGTGCTAGAGACAGTTCCGGCTACACCTTC. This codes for CSARDSSGYTF.

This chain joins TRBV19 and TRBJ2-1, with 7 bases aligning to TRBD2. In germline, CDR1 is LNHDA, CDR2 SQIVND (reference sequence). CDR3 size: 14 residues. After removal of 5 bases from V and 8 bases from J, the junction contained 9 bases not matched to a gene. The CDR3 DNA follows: TGTGCCAGTAGTGCGAGGCGGGGGTGGGATGAGCAGTTCTTC. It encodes CASSARRGWDEQFF.